This TCR beta chain comes out of a study of blood T cell repertoires in COVID-19. Looking at the study overall: Collection of acute and convalescent COVID-19 samples took place in the United States, Italy and Spain.

The CDR3 contains 15 residues. Per germline, CDR1 MDHEN and CDR2 SYDVKM. V lost 8 bases and J 1 base, leaving 17 bases between the germline ends. Per the original data handling: Estimates of nucleated cell counts were drawn from the amplification of reference gene primers. Libraries were prepared by immunoSEQ multiplex PCR; TCRdb keeps only in-frame clonotypes and omits some of them. From that table come the V and J calls and clone size; the DNA was used to work out D and trimming. Of about 74,000 clones in the sample, roughly 90% were seen once. The chain is built from TRBV28 and TRBJ1-1; D may be TRBD1 (6 bases). The material sequenced was peripheral blood. This TCR derives from a man in his fifties with acute or convalescent COVID-19. As DNA, the CDR3 is TGTGCCAGCGGAACCTTACAGGGCTCGAACACTGAAGCTTTCTTT. Translated: CASGTLQGSNTEAFF.